Here is one T cell receptor (beta chain) with its context. Its cognate antigen is unknown. The sample comes from a study of T cells after yellow fever vaccination. General study results and limits: Post-booster samples contained most primary-vaccination clones (more than 95% CD4, about 90% CD8). Just a small share of clonotypes turned up in the CD4 compartment as well as the CD8 compartment.

TCR cDNA was made by 5'RACE template switching, adding a universal primer site and UMIs. TCRdb re-called the 5' RACE reads with MiXCR, one entry per CDR3 protein. Here the sample spans approximately 170,000 distinct CDR3 sequences, 8% to 13% being singletons. CDR3 length: 18 residues. V was pared by 6 bases and J by 0 bases, with 11 bases of the junction left unmatched. CDR1 and CDR2 from the germline V gene are KGHDR and SFDVKD. The input for sequencing was CD8+ T cells sorted from PBMCs, taken 15 days after the yellow fever booster vaccination. V is TRBV24-1 and J is TRBJ2-1; 9 bases fit TRBD1. The sequence derives from a man between 18 and 29 years old who received the YFV17D yellow fever vaccine. The DNA of the CDR3 is TGTGCCACCAGTTCCTCGGACAGGGGATCCCCCTCCTACAATGAGCAGTTCTTC. Translated, it gives CATSSSDRGSPSYNEQFF.